This record looks at one T cell receptor beta chain sequence and its context. Its antigen remains unknown. V was trimmed by 1 base and J by 6 bases, leaving 12 bases between them. The CDR3 is made up of 14 amino acids. Germline CDR1 LGHNA, CDR2 YNFKEQ. These data are taken from a study of STAT3 mutations in large granular lymphocyte leukemia. Study as a whole: Roughly 44% of treated T-LGLL patients showed hematologic response to immunosuppression. Notes on the study in general: Persisting codominant clonotypes may have hidden a small pathogenic clone. Clonal expansion was inferred from other time points because no sample existed at each clone's first appearance. In T-cell large granular lymphocyte leukemia, about half of patients showed multiple immunodominant subclonotypes.

Each sample's TCRbeta library yielded on average around 40,000 productive templates. Sequencing was performed with immunoSEQ multiplex PCR; in TCRdb, only in-frame clones are kept and a portion is missing. The sample records roughly 11,000 clones, about 78% being singletons. The chain joins TRBV4-2 to TRBJ1-1; D remains unclear. This receptor was taken from a man aged 60 to 75 with T-cell large granular lymphocyte leukemia. Some clones in this sample may be carry-over from other donors' samples. What was sequenced was peripheral blood mononuclear cells. This CDR3 is CASSQGVRSPEAFF. The CDR3 DNA is TGTGCCAGCAGCCAAGGAGTCCGTTCGCCTGAAGCTTTCTTT.